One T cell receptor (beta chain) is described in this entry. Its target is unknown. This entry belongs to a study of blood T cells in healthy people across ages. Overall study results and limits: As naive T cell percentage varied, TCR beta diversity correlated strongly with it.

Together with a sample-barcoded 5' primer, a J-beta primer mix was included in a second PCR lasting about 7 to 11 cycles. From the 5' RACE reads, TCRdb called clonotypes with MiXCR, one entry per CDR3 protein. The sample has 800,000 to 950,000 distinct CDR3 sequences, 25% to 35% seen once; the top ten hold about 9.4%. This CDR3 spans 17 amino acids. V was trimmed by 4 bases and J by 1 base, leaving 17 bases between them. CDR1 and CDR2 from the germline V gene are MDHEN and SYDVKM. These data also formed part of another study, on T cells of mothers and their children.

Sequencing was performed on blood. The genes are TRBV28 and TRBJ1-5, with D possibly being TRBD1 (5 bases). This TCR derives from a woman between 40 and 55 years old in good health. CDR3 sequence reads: CASSSDDLGESNQPQHF. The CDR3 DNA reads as TGTGCCAGCAGTTCCGACGACCTAGGGGAGAGCAATCAGCCCCAGCATTTT.